This record covers a single T cell receptor beta chain. The antigen is unknown. These data originate in a study of cytomegalovirus exposure and HLA in healthy donors. Overall study results and limits: Listed as cytomegalovirus-associated were 150 or so TCR beta chains.

V lost 4 bases to trimming and J lost 2 bases, with 17 bases between them. This CDR3 is 16 amino acids long. Use of 60 Vbeta and 13 Jbeta primers characterized the PCR. Sequencing used immunoSEQ multiplex PCR; TCRdb keeps in-frame clones, though not all of them. The sample carries approximately 100,000 clones, 65% to 85% recorded once. The origin of this receptor is a male donor in good health and CMV-seropositive. This chain uses TRBV5-3 with TRBJ2-3; weak D call: TRBD1 (6 bases). TRBV5-3 is reported as an ORF; its role is uncertain. The specimen was PBMCs. CDR3: CARSGRTADLTDTQYF. Written as DNA, the CDR3 is TGTGCCAGAAGCGGTCGGACAGCGGACCTCACAGATACGCAGTATTTT.